The clone carrying this T cell receptor (beta chain) came up many times. Documented treatment: skin biopsy from PPD injection site in Mantoux-positive individual. TCR cDNA received a 3' ligated oligonucleotide that carried a UMI. The sample originates from a study of naive and memory T cell subsets. The germline V gene has CDR1 KGHSH and CDR2 LQKENI. The CDR3 has 16 residues. Trimming left V 3 bases short and J 4 bases short, with 18 bases between. Ligated cDNA underwent four rounds of PCR with nested alpha and beta constant region primers and SP2. TCRdb passed the UMI-ligation and nested PCR reads through MiXCR, listing each CDR3 protein once. The repertoire includes 25,000 to 35,000 distinct CDR3 sequences, roughly 6.6% of them detected once, and 3% to 3.5% sits in the top ten.

The J gene is TRBJ1-2, the V gene TRBV18; a weak D match, TRBD1 (6 bases). The starting material was skin, obtained from a tuberculin skin test site. This TCR derives from an adult in good health. CDR3 residues: CASSPTTDRRFYGYTF. CDR3 in DNA: TGTGCCAGCTCACCTACGACCGACAGGCGTTTCTATGGCTACACCTTC.